The present T cell receptor beta chain was sequenced within a study of control samples from healthy donors and cancer patients. CDR3 size: 15 residues. Profiling relied on immunoSEQ multiplex PCR, and the TCRdb table lists in-frame clones only, not all of them. This repertoire shows under 200,000 clones, 91% found once; its top ten account for approximately 1.5%. The material sequenced was blood. The chain combines TRBV21-1 with TRBJ2-7; the DNA was not compared with TRBD1, the D call given in the table. TRBV21-1 is a documented pseudogene. The receptor was derived from a woman under 40 in good health. This CDR3 reads CASSVQGQDSYEQYF. CDR3 bases: TGTGCCAGCAGCGTCCAAGGACAGGATTCCTACGAGCAGTACTTC.